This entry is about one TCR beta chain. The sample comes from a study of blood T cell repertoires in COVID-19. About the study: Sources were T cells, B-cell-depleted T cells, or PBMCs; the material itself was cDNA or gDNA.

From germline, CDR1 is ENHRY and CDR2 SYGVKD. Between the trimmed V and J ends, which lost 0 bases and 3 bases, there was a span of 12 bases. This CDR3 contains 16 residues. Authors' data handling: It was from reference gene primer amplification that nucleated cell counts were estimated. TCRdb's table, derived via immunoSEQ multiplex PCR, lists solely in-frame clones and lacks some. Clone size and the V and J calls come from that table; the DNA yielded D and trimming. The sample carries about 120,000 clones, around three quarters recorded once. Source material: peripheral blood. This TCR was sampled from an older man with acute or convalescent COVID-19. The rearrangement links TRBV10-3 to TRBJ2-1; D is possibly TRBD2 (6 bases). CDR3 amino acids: CAISESTGGNYNEQFF. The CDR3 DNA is TGTGCCATCAGTGAGTCGACTGGGGGGAACTACAATGAGCAGTTCTTC.